Below are 5 T cell receptor beta chains sequenced from a single sample in a study of T cell responses to AZD1222 COVID-19 vaccine. Sequenced by immunoSEQ multiplex PCR; TCRdb stores in-frame clones only, minus some. The data show more than 110,000 clones, over 85% seen once. The specimen was peripheral blood, collected on day 0 of AZD1222 vaccination. These TCRs come from an adult in good health.

This chain joins TRBV5-1 and TRBJ1-4; tentative D call: TRBD1 (5 bases). This CDR3 has 15 residues. V dropped 0 bases and J dropped 6 bases, with 12 bases sitting between them. The germline V gene has CDR1 SGHRS and CDR2 YFSETQ. The CDR3 nucleotides read TGCGCCAGCAGCTTGGTCAGGGCAAGGGATGAAAAACTGTTTTTT. Its protein is CASSLVRARDEKLFF.

This clone was seen a single time. V usage is TRBV5-1 and J usage is TRBJ2-7; D not certain. Germline V lookup: CDR1 SGHRS, CDR2 YFSETQ. V was clipped by 1 base and J by 1 base, with 9 bases between them. The CDR3 consists of 14 residues. CDR3 DNA sequence: TGCGCCAGCAGCTTGATGGCGCCTTCCTACGAGCAGTACTTC. Amino acid sequence: CASSLMAPSYEQYF.

The V and J genes are TRBV19 and TRBJ2-7; 8 nucleotides agree with TRBD1. CDR3 size: 14 residues. The germline V gene encodes CDR1 LNHDA and CDR2 SQIVND (reference sequence). V dropped 0 bases and J dropped 10; count of bases not matched to a gene: 8. The CDR3 DNA follows: TGTGCCAGTAGTATAGAGGGGACAGGCCTCTCTCAGTACTTC. The encoded protein is CASSIEGTGLSQYF.

The CDR3 protein is CASSNSVLNEQFF. The CDR3 bases are TGTGCCAGCAGTAACAGTGTACTTAATGAGCAGTTCTTC. This chain links TRBV9 with TRBJ2-1; D gene uncertain. The germline V gene encodes CDR1 SGDLS and CDR2 YYNGEE. V was shortened by 5 bases and J by 7 bases, with 13 bases between the two germline ends. The CDR3 is 13 amino acids.

This chain joins TRBV24-1 and TRBJ2-2, with 9 bases fitting TRBD1. From germline, CDR1 is KGHDR and CDR2 SFDVKD. This CDR3 contains 15 residues. J gave up 6 bases and V 7 bases, and 8 bases lay outside the gene matches. In DNA form, the CDR3 reads TGTGCCACCAGGTCTACAGGGGGCGAGGCCGGGGAGCTGTTTTTT. It is translated as CATRSTGGEAGELFF.